These 12 T cell receptor beta chains originate from one sample sequenced in a study of human T cells and chemical hapten exposure. In TCRdb, the RACE reads were re-called with MiXCR into one record per CDR3 protein. The data contain around 50,000 distinct CDR3 sequences, more than 9% of them singletons. Stated time point: patch test 2, 6 weeks after DPC sensitization. Treatment given: therapeutic diphenylcyclopropenone sensitization with weekly scalp DPC. The starting material was whole blood, obtained in connection with sensitization to the hapten diphenylcyclopropenone (DPC). The receptors originated from a woman between 50 and 59 years old with alopecia areata. Some clones in this sample may be carry-over from other donors' samples.

This rearrangement joins TRBV20-1 to TRBJ2-1, with 9 bases that match TRBD2. Germline V gene sequence: CDR1 DFQATT, CDR2 SNEGSKA (reference sequence). The junction had 8 bases not matched to a gene; V was cut back by 6 bases and J by 5 bases. The CDR3 has 14 amino acids. CDR3 nucleotide sequence: TGCAGTGCGGATGCGGGGGGGGTTCACAATGAGCAGTTCTTC. This codes for CSADAGGVHNEQFF.

This clonotype has only a few counts. This chain links TRBV7-2 with TRBJ2-3; maybe TRBD1 (6 bases). The V gene's germline CDR1 is SGHTA and CDR2 FQGNSA. V lost 3 bases and J lost 7, with 14 bases in between. The CDR3 is made up of 14 amino acids. CDR3 sequence: CASSFRQERNTQYF. The DNA for the CDR3 is TGTGCCAGCAGCTTCCGACAGGAACGTAATACGCAGTATTTT. Variable domain in full (rest from reference TRBV7-2 and TRBJ2-3): GAGVSQSPSNKVTEKGKDVELRCDPISGHTALYWYRQSLGQGLEFLIYFQGNSAPDKSGLPSDRFSAERTGGSVSTLTIQRTQQEDSAVYLCASSFRQERNTQYFGPGTRLTVL.

In this sample, this clonotype turned up a few times. The chain carries TRBV7-9 and TRBJ2-7; a weak D match, TRBD1 (5 bases). Germline assignment: CDR1 SEHNR and CDR2 FQNEAQ (reference sequence). Trimming cost V 7 bases and J 0 bases, with 10 bases left between them. This CDR3 region has 13 residues. This CDR3 reads CASTFDSSYEQYF. In DNA, the CDR3 is TGTGCCAGCACCTTCGACAGCTCCTACGAGCAGTACTTC.

On this clonotype itself: A much larger clone sits a single nucleotide away, making a read error possible. This chain uses TRBV12-3 or TRBV12-4 with TRBJ1-4; D gene unclear. The CDR3 extends over 11 amino acids. V was cut by 8 bases and J by 7 bases, with 8 bases left in between. The CDR3 protein is CASSPGEKLFF. DNA for the CDR3: TGTGCCAGCTCCCCGGGTGAAAAACTGTTTTTT.

The table lists this clonotype with a few counts. The chain has TRBV9 and TRBJ2-5; TRBD1 is a possible D gene (6 bases). This CDR3 region has 13 residues. V lost 4 bases and J 8 bases, leaving 15 bases between the germline ends. Germline lookup yields CDR1 SGDLS and CDR2 YYNGEE. The CDR3 DNA follows: TGTGCCAGCAGCTTAACAGGGACCCCAACCCAGTACTTC. Residues: CASSLTGTPTQYF. The full variable domain, with the rest looked up from reference TRBV9 and TRBJ2-5, is DSGVTQTPKHLITATGQRVTLRCSPRSGDLSVYWYQQSLDQGLQFLIQYYNGEERAKGNILERFSAQQFPDLHSELNLSSLELGDSALYFCASSLTGTPTQYFGPGTRLLVL.

The chain couples TRBV18 to TRBJ2-4; TRBD2 aligns across 7 bases. Unmatched junction bases numbered 7, after V lost 3 bases and J lost 5 bases. The CDR3 loop spans 15 amino acids. The germline gives CDR1 KGHSH, CDR2 LQKENI. CDR3 DNA: TGTGCCAGCTCACCGTCCGGACTAGTAGAAAACATTCAGTACTTC. Its protein product is CASSPSGLVENIQYF.

The chain carries TRBV11-2 and TRBJ1-1, with D unresolved. This CDR3 region has 12 residues. Trimming stripped 5 bases from V and 7 bases from J, with 11 bases between. The germline V gene has CDR1 SGHAT and CDR2 FQNNGV. The CDR3, as DNA: TGTGCCAGCAGCATCGGGAGATTTGAAGCTTTCTTT. Its translation is CASSIGRFEAFF.

V and J are TRBV7-2 and TRBJ2-5; D remains unclear. Per germline, CDR1 SGHTA and CDR2 FQGNSA. The CDR3 contains 14 residues. The ends were cut back, 0 bases at V and 1 base at J, with 6 bases in the middle. The CDR3 loop reads CASSLAGPQETQYF. CDR3 DNA sequence: TGTGCCAGCAGCTTAGCGGGTCCCCAAGAGACCCAGTACTTC.

This clonotype has ten or more counts. V is TRBV5-1 and J is TRBJ1-1; D unclear. The CDR3 has 13 residues. V was shortened by 7 bases and J by 1 base, with 11 bases between the two germline ends. Germline V gene sequence: CDR1 SGHRS, CDR2 YFSETQ. The CDR3 sequence: CASSVQSNTEAFF. The CDR3 DNA reads as TGCGCCAGCTCGGTCCAGTCGAACACTGAAGCTTTCTTT.

This clonotype was found a few times. The rearrangement joins TRBV6-2 or TRBV6-3 to TRBJ1-6, with a tentative D call TRBD1 (5 bases). Trimming shortened V by 7 bases and J by 6 bases, and 13 bases separated the two germline ends. Germline V CDR1 and CDR2: MNHEY, SVGEGT. The CDR3 runs 14 residues. The CDR3 DNA follows: TGTGCCAGCATTACGACAGCGCCTAATTCACCCCTCCACTTT. Translating gives CASITTAPNSPLHF.

In its sample, this clonotype was seen many times. V gene TRBV6-2 or TRBV6-3 combines with J gene TRBJ2-7; D is possibly TRBD2 (5 bases). CDR3 length: 14 amino acids. Germline lookup yields CDR1 MNHEY and CDR2 SVGEGT. V was trimmed by 2 bases and J by 3 bases, leaving 11 bases between them. The CDR3: CASSYRGSYYEQYF. The CDR3 bases are TGTGCCAGCAGTTACCGCGGGTCCTACTACGAGCAGTACTTC.

This clonotype has a handful of counts. The V call is TRBV5-1, the J call TRBJ1-6; 7 nucleotides match TRBD1. CDR1 and CDR2 from the germline V gene are SGHRS and YFSETQ. The CDR3 extends over 14 amino acids. Trimming removed 4 bases from V and 7 bases from J; junction bases left unmatched: 5. The CDR3 region has the DNA TGCGCCAGCAGCCGGGACAGAAAGAATTCACCCCTCCACTTT. This codes for CASSRDRKNSPLHF.